This T cell receptor beta chain was sequenced for a study of blood T cell repertoires in COVID-19. Repertoires were generated with immunoSEQ multiplex PCR, while TCRdb's copy carries only in-frame clones and drops some. The sample includes fewer than 250,000 clones, about 88% seen only once; the top ten take approximately 1%. The junction had 3 bases not matched to a gene; V was cut back by 0 bases and J by 4 bases. Germline V gene sequence: CDR1 LNHNV, CDR2 YYDKDF (reference sequence). This CDR3 region has 15 residues. This chain connects TRBV15 to TRBJ1-1; TRBD1 agrees at 9 bases. The clonotype was recovered from a man aged 25-45 years with acute or convalescent COVID-19. The sequenced sample consisted of peripheral blood. The CDR3 spells CATSRDPTGGTEAFF. The CDR3 coding sequence is TGTGCCACCAGCAGAGATCCGACAGGGGGCACTGAAGCTTTCTTT.